One and the same sample provided the 24 T cell receptor beta chains below, sequenced in a study of cytomegalovirus exposure and HLA in healthy donors. The PCR used 60 Vbeta and 13 Jbeta primers. The protocol was immunoSEQ multiplex PCR, while the TCRdb copy is restricted to in-frame clones and leaves out a portion. There are some 100,000 clones in the sample; about 72% occur only once, and around 16% lies in the top ten. Sequenced: PBMCs. These receptors came from a middle-aged man in good health and CMV-seropositive.

The chain is built from TRBV9 and TRBJ2-1; tentative D call: TRBD1 (6 bases). The V and J ends lost 3 bases and 7 bases respectively, with 14 bases between them. Germline V gene sequence: CDR1 SGDLS, CDR2 YYNGEE. This CDR3 region has 14 residues. The CDR3 loop is CASSERDRINEQFF. The CDR3 DNA reads TGTGCCAGCAGCGAGAGAGACAGGATTAATGAGCAGTTCTTC.

This clone appeared once. The chain couples TRBV29-1 to TRBJ2-5; no firm D call. Germline-derived CDR1 and CDR2 are SQVTM and ANQGSEA. With 2 bases removed from V and 5 bases from J, the gap between germline ends came to 9 bases. The CDR3 has 12 amino acids. Written as DNA, the CDR3 is TGCAGCGTTGAACATCTGGGCGAGACCCAGTACTTC. Translation: CSVEHLGETQYF.

The V gene is TRBV5-6, the J gene TRBJ2-2; 7 bases align to TRBD2. This CDR3 spans 15 amino acids. V lost 4 bases to trimming and J lost 9 bases; unmatched junction nucleotides: 12. From germline, CDR1 is SGHDT and CDR2 YYEEEE. CDR3 sequence: CASSARGDGVRELFF. The CDR3 DNA sequence: TGTGCCAGCAGCGCCCGGGGGGACGGGGTCCGGGAGCTGTTTTTT.

V gene TRBV7-9 combines with J gene TRBJ2-5; 7 bases are a match to TRBD1. The CDR3 sequence is 14 residues long. The V gene end was trimmed by 5 bases and the J gene end by 5 bases; junction bases not matched to a gene: 8. CDR1 and CDR2 from the germline V gene are SEHNR and FQNEAQ (reference sequence). CDR3 loop: CASSQSTGLETQYF. The CDR3, as DNA: TGTGCCAGCAGCCAATCGACAGGGCTGGAGACCCAGTACTTC.

V gene TRBV28 combines with J gene TRBJ1-2; no clear D gene. Germline values: CDR1 MDHEN, CDR2 SYDVKM. Deletions cut 8 bases from V and 3 bases from J, with 7 bases between. The CDR3 extends over 11 amino acids. Written as DNA, the CDR3 is TGTGCCAGCGTGTCAGACTATGGCTACACCTTC. It encodes CASVSDYGYTF.

The genes are TRBV13 and TRBJ1-6; TRBD1 agrees at 10 bases. CDR1 PRHDT and CDR2 FYEKMQ come from the germline V gene (reference sequence). J lost 8 bases, V lost 0 bases, and 4 bases had no gene match. The CDR3 has 16 residues. CDR3 sequence reads: CASSLGRGQGYSPLHF. CDR3 nucleotides: TGTGCCAGCAGCTTAGGCCGGGGACAGGGGTATTCACCCCTCCACTTT.

The chain carries TRBV7-2 and TRBJ2-2, with 7 bases that match TRBD2. The V and J ends lost 5 bases and 3 bases, in that order; junction bases with no gene match: 6. The CDR3 consists of 15 residues. The germline gives CDR1 SGHTA, CDR2 FQGNSA. CDR3 nucleotide sequence: TGTGCCAGCAGCCATGGGGGGGTCCACACCGGGGAGCTGTTTTTT. It specifies CASSHGGVHTGELFF.

This clone was observed a few times. This chain connects TRBV7-9 to TRBJ2-1; 9 nucleotides line up with TRBD2. Trimming at V came to 1 base and at J to 10 bases, leaving 8 bases not matched to a gene. This CDR3 contains 15 residues. From germline, CDR1 is SEHNR and CDR2 FQNEAQ (reference sequence). CDR3 residues: CASSLDIVGTSEQFF. The CDR3 DNA is TGTGCCAGCAGCTTAGACATCGTTGGGACTAGCGAGCAGTTCTTC. Full variable domain (rest looked up from reference TRBV7-9 and TRBJ2-1): DTGVSQNPRHKITKRGQNVTFRCDPISEHNRLYWYRQTLGQGPEFLTYFQNEAQLEKSRLLSDRFSAERPKGSFSTLEIQRTEQGDSAMYLCASSLDIVGTSEQFFGPGTRLTVL.

The chain carries TRBV7-9 and TRBJ2-7; the match to TRBD2 covers 8 bases. Losses at the gene ends were 1 base for V and 1 base for J; bases not matched to a gene: 0. This CDR3 contains 14 residues. The germline CDR1 and CDR2 sequences are SEHNR and FQNEAQ (reference sequence). The CDR3 DNA reads as TGTGCCAGCAGCTTAGAGCGGGGGTCCTACGAGCAGTACTTC. Translated, it gives CASSLERGSYEQYF.

This rearrangement joins TRBV11-2 to TRBJ1-1, with D unresolved. V gave up 5 bases and J gave up 0 bases, with 7 bases separating them. The CDR3 length is 13 residues. The germline V gene encodes CDR1 SGHAT and CDR2 FQNNGV. The chain's CDR3 is CASSTDMNTEAFF. For the CDR3, the DNA is TGTGCCAGCAGCACAGACATGAACACTGAAGCTTTCTTT.

The V gene is TRBV27, the J gene TRBJ1-6; 7 bases agree with TRBD1. After removal of 5 bases from V and 8 bases from J, the junction contained 9 bases not matched to a gene. CDR3 length: 15 amino acids. Germline V lookup: CDR1 MNHEY, CDR2 SMNVEV (reference sequence). CDR3 in amino acids: CASSTRDSGYSPLHF. DNA for the CDR3: TGTGCCAGCAGTACACGGGACAGCGGGTATTCACCCCTCCACTTT.

The genes are TRBV27 and TRBJ2-7, with 9 bases matching TRBD1. CDR1 and CDR2 (germline): MNHEY, SMNVEV (reference sequence). This CDR3 is built from 15 residues. Unmatched junction bases numbered 8, after V lost 3 bases and J lost 5 bases. DNA for the CDR3: TGTGCCAGCAGTTTGTTGACAGGGGGAAACCACGAGCAGTACTTC. Amino acids: CASSLLTGGNHEQYF.

This chain uses TRBV11-3 with TRBJ1-1; D is undetermined. The CDR3 runs 13 residues. Trimming shortened V by 0 bases and J by 11 bases, and 13 bases separated the two germline ends. The germline V gene has CDR1 SGHNT and CDR2 YENEEA. CDR3 loop: CASSLDHSGGAFF. CDR3 bases: TGTGCCAGCAGCTTAGACCACAGCGGAGGGGCTTTCTTT.

This chain connects TRBV6-5 to TRBJ1-1; D gene ambiguous. Germline V lookup: CDR1 MNHEY, CDR2 SVGAGI. V was cut by 0 bases and J by 3 bases, with 11 bases left in between. CDR3 length equals 15 residues. CDR3 protein: CASSYSAWRDTEAFF. The CDR3 DNA reads TGTGCCAGCAGTTACTCGGCCTGGAGGGACACTGAAGCTTTCTTT.

The gene calls are TRBV5-4 and TRBJ1-1; TRBD1 agrees at 11 bases. There are 14 residues in the CDR3. Trimming removed 3 bases from V and 3 bases from J; junction bases left unmatched: 1. In germline, CDR1 is SGHNT, CDR2 YYREEE (reference sequence). The CDR3 DNA follows: TGTGCCAGCAGCTGGGGACAGGGGGACACTGAAGCTTTCTTT. Its translation: CASSWGQGDTEAFF.

The genes are TRBV10-2 and TRBJ1-3; TRBD1 might be the D (6 bases). V shed 3 bases and J shed 3 bases, with 6 bases lying between them. Germline values: CDR1 WSHSY, CDR2 SAAADI. The CDR3 contains 13 residues. This CDR3 is CASSDRGGNTIYF. As DNA, the CDR3 is TGCGCCAGCAGTGACAGGGGTGGAAACACCATATATTTT.

This chain links TRBV7-2 with TRBJ1-6; D remains ambiguous. The CDR3 is 15 residues long. Germline loops: CDR1 SGHTA, CDR2 FQGNSA. Trimming stripped 5 bases from V and 6 bases from J, with 14 bases between. In DNA, the CDR3 is TGTGCCAGCAGCATACTAGGGCTTGCTAATTCACCCCTCCACTTT. This translates into CASSILGLANSPLHF.

V and J are TRBV10-1 and TRBJ1-1; D is unresolved. Germline V gene data show CDR1 as WNHNN and CDR2 as SYGVQD (reference sequence). The CDR3 covers 13 residues. V was cut by 6 bases and J by 1 base, with 9 bases left in between. This CDR3 reads CASRKQTNTEAFF. CDR3 DNA: TGCGCCAGCAGGAAACAGACGAACACTGAAGCTTTCTTT.

The V gene is TRBV6-5, the J gene TRBJ2-7; the D is unclear. The V end lost 8 bases, the J end lost 4 bases, and 9 bases lay between the germline ends. The CDR3 length is 11 residues. Germline V CDR1 and CDR2: MNHEY, SVGAGI. The CDR3 loop reads CASQTEYEQYF. The CDR3 DNA reads as TGTGCCAGCCAAACGGAGTACGAGCAGTACTTC.

The chain links TRBV7-2 to TRBJ1-5, with a tentative D call TRBD1 (6 bases). The V and J ends lost 5 bases and 11 bases respectively, with 16 bases between them. The germline gives CDR1 SGHTA, CDR2 FQGNSA. This CDR3 is built from 13 residues. The CDR3 spells CASSPTPRDTQHF. For the CDR3, the DNA is TGTGCCAGCAGCCCGACCCCCCGGGACACCCAGCATTTT.

This chain joins TRBV11-2 and TRBJ2-2; 7 nucleotides align to TRBD1. Germline assignment: CDR1 SGHAT and CDR2 FQNNGV. J was trimmed by 1 base and V by 2 bases; bases with no gene match: 1. There are 15 residues in the CDR3. In nucleotides, the CDR3 is TGTGCCAGCAGCTTATGGGACAGGAACACCGGGGAGCTGTTTTTT. This encodes CASSLWDRNTGELFF.

This chain links TRBV28 with TRBJ2-3, with TRBD1 identical over 8 bases. The V gene's germline CDR1 is MDHEN and CDR2 SYDVKM. The junction had 11 bases not matched to a gene; V was cut back by 8 bases and J by 7 bases. The CDR3 loop spans 14 amino acids. The CDR3 nucleotides read TGTGCCAGCGTCGAGCCCAGGGGGCGAAATACGCAGTATTTT. Its protein product is CASVEPRGRNTQYF.

This CDR3 reads CASTSRDRVNQPQHF. The CDR3 region has the DNA TGTGCCAGTACCTCCCGGGACAGGGTCAATCAGCCCCAGCATTTT. This chain connects TRBV19 to TRBJ1-5; 9 bases map to TRBD1. Germline loops: CDR1 LNHDA, CDR2 SQIVND (reference sequence). Trimming took 7 bases from V and 3 from J; bases not matched to a gene: 7. The CDR3 extends over 15 amino acids. The entire variable domain, with the rest obtained from reference TRBV19 and TRBJ1-5, is as follows: DGGITQSPKYLFRKEGQNVTLSCEQNLNHDAMYWYRQDPGQGLRLIYYSQIVNDFQKGDIAEGYSVSREKKESFPLTVTSAQKNPTAFYLCASTSRDRVNQPQHFGDGTRLSIL.

J is TRBJ2-3 and V is TRBV2; possibly TRBD1 for D (5 bases). CDR3 size: 16 residues. V was clipped by 1 base and J by 5 bases, with 16 bases between them. Germline V gene lookup returns CDR1 SNHLY and CDR2 FYNNEI. CDR3 residues: CASSEEGRVRLDTQYF. In nucleotides, the CDR3 is TGTGCCAGCAGTGAAGAAGGCAGGGTACGGTTAGATACGCAGTATTTT. The entire variable domain, with the rest obtained from reference TRBV2 and TRBJ2-3, is as follows: EPEVTQTPSHQVTQMGQEVILRCVPISNHLYFYWYRQILGQKVEFLVSFYNNEISEKSEIFDDQFSVERPDGSNFTLKIRSTKLEDSAMYFCASSEEGRVRLDTQYFGPGTRLTVL.